The rows below give T cell receptor beta chains drawn from one sample of a study of identical twins. TCRdb re-analysed the 5' RACE reads in MiXCR, keeping a single row per CDR3 protein. The sample records roughly 750,000 distinct CDR3 sequences, approximately 21% being singletons. Separately, the same data were catalogued under a study of T cells expressing NK-cell markers.

Material: PBMCs. Receptor source: a woman aged 18-29 years in good health. The CDR3 runs from the conserved cysteine through the conserved F or W. The D gene is left open where the match is weak. Clone size is stated in some rows and not others, as once, few, many or a class when expanded.

CDR3aa: CSAASAGQPQHF
CDR3nt: TGCAGTGCCGCCAGCGCCGGGCAGCCCCAGCATTTT
len: 12
j_gene: TRBJ1-5
d_gene: .
abundance: few
v_gene: TRBV20-1

CDR3aa: CASSWSPGTSGSYTDTQYF
CDR3nt: TGCGCCAGCAGCTGGAGCCCCGGGACTAGCGGGAGTTATACAGATACGCAGTATTTT
len: 19
j_gene: TRBJ2-3
d_gene: TRBD2
abundance: few
v_gene: TRBV5-1

CDR3aa: CASGREGTYNEQFF
CDR3nt: TGTGCCAGCGGTAGGGAGGGAACCTACAATGAGCAGTTCTTC
len: 14
j_gene: TRBJ2-1
d_gene: TRBD2
abundance: few
v_gene: TRBV9

CDR3aa: CSVLGQGAVFPHEQYF
CDR3nt: TGCAGCGTTCTAGGACAGGGGGCCGTCTTCCCCCACGAGCAGTACTTC
len: 16
j_gene: TRBJ2-7
d_gene: TRBD1
abundance: few
v_gene: TRBV29-1

CDR3aa: CASSQAGTGPRPQHF
CDR3nt: TGTGCCAGCAGCCAAGCTGGGACAGGCCCAAGGCCCCAGCATTTT
len: 15
j_gene: TRBJ1-5
d_gene: TRBD1
abundance: .
v_gene: TRBV3-1

CDR3aa: CAISEPGTSGNEQFF
CDR3nt: TGTGCCATCAGTGAGCCAGGGACTAGCGGAAATGAGCAGTTCTTC
len: 15
j_gene: TRBJ2-1
d_gene: TRBD2
abundance: few
v_gene: TRBV10-3

CDR3aa: CASSKGLAEYNEQFF
CDR3nt: TGTGCCAGCAGCAAAGGACTAGCGGAATACAATGAGCAGTTCTTC
len: 15
j_gene: TRBJ2-1
d_gene: TRBD2
abundance: many
v_gene: TRBV11-2

CDR3aa: CSVPVSERSEQFF
CDR3nt: TGCAGCGTCCCGGTGTCCGAGCGATCTGAGCAGTTCTTC
len: 13
j_gene: TRBJ2-1
d_gene: .
abundance: few
v_gene: TRBV29-1

CDR3aa: CASSLGEEYNEQFF
CDR3nt: TGCGCCAGCAGCCTTGGTGAGGAGTACAATGAGCAGTTCTTC
len: 14
j_gene: TRBJ2-1
d_gene: .
abundance: .
v_gene: TRBV5-1

CDR3aa: CASSSPTTREYF
CDR3nt: TGTGCCAGCAGCTCCCCTACGACTAGGGAGTACTTC
len: 12
j_gene: TRBJ2-7
d_gene: .
abundance: few
v_gene: TRBV7-2

CDR3aa: CAIGPPDRGEQFF
CDR3nt: TGTGCCATCGGACCTCCCGACCGGGGTGAGCAGTTCTTC
len: 13
j_gene: TRBJ2-1
d_gene: .
abundance: few
v_gene: TRBV10-3

CDR3aa: CASGISGVAADTQYF
CDR3nt: TGTGCCAGCGGGATTAGCGGGGTAGCGGCAGATACGCAGTATTTT
len: 15
j_gene: TRBJ2-3
d_gene: TRBD2
abundance: few
v_gene: TRBV12-3/TRBV12-4

CDR3aa: CASSLRGIPYTEQFF
CDR3nt: TGCGCCAGCAGCTTGAGGGGGATCCCTTACACTGAGCAGTTCTTC
len: 15
j_gene: TRBJ2-1
d_gene: .
abundance: few
v_gene: TRBV5-1

CDR3aa: CASSVQGVGGYTF
CDR3nt: TGTGCCAGCTCGGTCCAGGGGGTAGGAGGCTACACCTTC
len: 13
j_gene: TRBJ1-2
d_gene: TRBD1
abundance: .
v_gene: TRBV18

CDR3aa: CASSSDNTGELFF
CDR3nt: TGCGCCAGCAGCTCCGACAACACCGGGGAGCTGTTTTTT
len: 13
j_gene: TRBJ2-2
d_gene: .
abundance: many
v_gene: TRBV5-1

CDR3aa: CASSESLGYRGGSTDTQYF
CDR3nt: TGTGCCAGCAGTGAATCATTGGGGTACCGCGGGGGGAGCACAGATACGCAGTATTTT
len: 19
j_gene: TRBJ2-3
d_gene: TRBD2
abundance: .
v_gene: TRBV25-1

CDR3aa: CSARDWAGGSKETQYF
CDR3nt: TGCAGTGCTAGAGATTGGGCGGGAGGATCTAAAGAGACCCAGTACTTC
len: 16
j_gene: TRBJ2-5
d_gene: TRBD2
abundance: .
v_gene: TRBV20-1

CDR3aa: CASSPWVTSDTGELFF
CDR3nt: TGTGCCAGCAGCCCCTGGGTCACTAGCGATACCGGGGAGCTGTTTTTT
len: 16
j_gene: TRBJ2-2
d_gene: TRBD2
abundance: .
v_gene: TRBV7-9

CDR3aa: CSVGSGLGVKQFF
CDR3nt: TGCAGCGTTGGTTCAGGACTAGGCGTAAAGCAGTTCTTC
len: 13
j_gene: TRBJ2-1
d_gene: TRBD2
abundance: many
v_gene: TRBV29-1

CDR3aa: CSARDHRGSNYGYTF
CDR3nt: TGCAGTGCTAGAGATCACAGGGGATCGAACTATGGCTACACCTTC
len: 15
j_gene: TRBJ1-2
d_gene: TRBD1
abundance: many
v_gene: TRBV20-1

CDR3aa: CASSPYRTGKEGYTF
CDR3nt: TGTGCCAGCAGTCCATACCGGACAGGGAAAGAAGGCTACACCTTC
len: 15
j_gene: TRBJ1-2
d_gene: TRBD1
abundance: .
v_gene: TRBV6-1

CDR3aa: CASSGFGQGCETQYF
CDR3nt: TGTGCCAGCAGCGGCTTCGGACAGGGGTGCGAGACCCAGTACTTC
len: 15
j_gene: TRBJ2-5
d_gene: .
abundance: .
v_gene: TRBV21-1

CDR3aa: CSVEDMRVTPQEGEAFF
CDR3nt: TGCAGCGTTGAAGATATGAGGGTTACCCCTCAGGAAGGTGAAGCTTTCTTT
len: 17
j_gene: TRBJ1-1
d_gene: .
abundance: few
v_gene: TRBV29-1

CDR3aa: CASSLQGGNQPQHF
CDR3nt: TGTGCCAGCAGTTTACAGGGAGGCAATCAGCCCCAGCATTTT
len: 14
j_gene: TRBJ1-5
d_gene: .
abundance: many
v_gene: TRBV12-3/TRBV12-4

CDR3aa: CASIGTSGNTDTQYF
CDR3nt: TGTGCCAGCATCGGGACTAGCGGGAATACAGATACGCAGTATTTT
len: 15
j_gene: TRBJ2-3
d_gene: TRBD2
abundance: .
v_gene: TRBV6-1

CDR3aa: CASSEEFRTEQFF
CDR3nt: TGTGCCAGCAGTGAAGAGTTTCGGACAGAGCAGTTCTTC
len: 13
j_gene: TRBJ2-1
d_gene: .
abundance: few
v_gene: TRBV2

CDR3aa: CASSSNSSPLHF
CDR3nt: TGTGCCAGCAGTTCTAACAGTTCACCCCTCCACTTT
len: 12
j_gene: TRBJ1-6
d_gene: .
abundance: few
v_gene: TRBV6-5

CDR3aa: CASSLNGLLFF
CDR3nt: TGTGCCAGCAGTTTAAACGGCCTCCTGTTTTTT
len: 11
j_gene: TRBJ1-4
d_gene: .
abundance: many
v_gene: TRBV12-3/TRBV12-4

CDR3aa: CASSPRSGPPRNEQFF
CDR3nt: TGTGCCAGCAGCCCGCGGTCGGGACCCCCTCGCAATGAGCAGTTCTTC
len: 16
j_gene: TRBJ2-1
d_gene: .
abundance: few
v_gene: TRBV7-8

CDR3aa: CASILSGIPEAFF
CDR3nt: TGTGCCAGCATTCTTTCAGGGATCCCTGAAGCTTTCTTT
len: 13
j_gene: TRBJ1-1
d_gene: .
abundance: .
v_gene: TRBV12-3/TRBV12-4

CDR3aa: CASRPGQGYYNEQFF
CDR3nt: TGTGCCAGCAGACCCGGACAGGGTTACTACAATGAGCAGTTCTTC
len: 15
j_gene: TRBJ2-1
d_gene: TRBD1
abundance: .
v_gene: TRBV6-1

CDR3aa: CASSFRLAGAGEQYF
CDR3nt: TGCGCCAGCAGCTTCCGGCTAGCGGGAGCTGGCGAGCAGTACTTC
len: 15
j_gene: TRBJ2-7
d_gene: TRBD2
abundance: .
v_gene: TRBV5-1

CDR3aa: CSASGISITGELFF
CDR3nt: TGCAGTGCTAGTGGGATATCAATCACCGGGGAGCTGTTTTTT
len: 14
j_gene: TRBJ2-2
d_gene: .
abundance: .
v_gene: TRBV20-1

CDR3aa: CASRKRVSSTDTQYF
CDR3nt: TGTGCCAGCAGAAAGAGGGTCTCTAGCACAGATACGCAGTATTTT
len: 15
j_gene: TRBJ2-3
d_gene: .
abundance: .
v_gene: TRBV7-2

CDR3aa: CASSTDSGSYTQYF
CDR3nt: TGTGCCAGCAGTACCGATAGCGGGAGTTATACGCAGTATTTT
len: 14
j_gene: TRBJ2-3
d_gene: TRBD2
abundance: few
v_gene: TRBV7-6

CDR3aa: CASSPPELNNEAFF
CDR3nt: TGTGCCAGCAGCCCGCCAGAATTGAACAATGAAGCTTTCTTT
len: 14
j_gene: TRBJ1-1
d_gene: .
abundance: .
v_gene: TRBV7-9

CDR3aa: CASSPGQHTDTQYF
CDR3nt: TGCGCCAGCAGCCCGGGACAGCACACAGATACGCAGTATTTT
len: 14
j_gene: TRBJ2-3
d_gene: TRBD1
abundance: many
v_gene: TRBV5-1

CDR3aa: CASSEFTGGSYNEQFF
CDR3nt: TGCGCCAGCAGTGAGTTTACAGGGGGCTCCTACAATGAGCAGTTCTTC
len: 16
j_gene: TRBJ2-1
d_gene: TRBD1
abundance: .
v_gene: TRBV10-1

CDR3aa: CASALGLEDEQFF
CDR3nt: TGTGCCAGCGCACTCGGACTTGAGGATGAGCAGTTCTTC
len: 13
j_gene: TRBJ2-1
d_gene: .
abundance: .
v_gene: TRBV25-1